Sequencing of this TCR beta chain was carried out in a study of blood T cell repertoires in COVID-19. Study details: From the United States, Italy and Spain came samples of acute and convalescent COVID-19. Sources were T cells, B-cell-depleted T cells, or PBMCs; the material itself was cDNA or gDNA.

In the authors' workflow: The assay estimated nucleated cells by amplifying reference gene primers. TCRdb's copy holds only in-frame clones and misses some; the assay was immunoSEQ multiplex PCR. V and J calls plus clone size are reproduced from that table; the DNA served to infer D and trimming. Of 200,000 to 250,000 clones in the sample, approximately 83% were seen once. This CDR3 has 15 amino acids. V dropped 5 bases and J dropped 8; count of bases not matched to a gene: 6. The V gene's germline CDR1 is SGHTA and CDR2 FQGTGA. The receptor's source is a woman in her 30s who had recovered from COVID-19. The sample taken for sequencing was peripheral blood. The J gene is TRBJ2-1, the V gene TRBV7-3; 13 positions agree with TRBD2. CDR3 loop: CASSEGLAGTDEQFF. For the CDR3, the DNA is TGTGCCAGCAGCGAGGGACTAGCGGGGACCGATGAGCAGTTCTTC.